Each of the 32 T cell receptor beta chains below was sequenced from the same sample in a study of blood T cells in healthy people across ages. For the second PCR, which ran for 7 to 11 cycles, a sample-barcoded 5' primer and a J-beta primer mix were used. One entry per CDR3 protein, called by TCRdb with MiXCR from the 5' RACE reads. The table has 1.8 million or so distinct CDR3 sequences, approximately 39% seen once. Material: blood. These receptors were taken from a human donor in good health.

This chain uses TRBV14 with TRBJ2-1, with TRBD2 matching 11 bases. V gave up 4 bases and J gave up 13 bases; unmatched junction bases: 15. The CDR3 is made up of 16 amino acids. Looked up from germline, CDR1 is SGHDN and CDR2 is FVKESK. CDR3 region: CASSLLSSGGTRRQFF. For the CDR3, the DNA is TGTGCCAGCAGCCTTTTATCTAGCGGGGGGACTCGTCGTCAGTTCTTC.

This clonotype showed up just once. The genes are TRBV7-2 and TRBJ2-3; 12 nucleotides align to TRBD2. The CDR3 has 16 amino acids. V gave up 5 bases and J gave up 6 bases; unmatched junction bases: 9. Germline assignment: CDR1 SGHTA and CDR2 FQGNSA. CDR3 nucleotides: TGTGCCAGCAGCCCCGCCCGACTAGCGGGGGTTGATACGCAGTATTTT. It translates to CASSPARLAGVDTQYF.

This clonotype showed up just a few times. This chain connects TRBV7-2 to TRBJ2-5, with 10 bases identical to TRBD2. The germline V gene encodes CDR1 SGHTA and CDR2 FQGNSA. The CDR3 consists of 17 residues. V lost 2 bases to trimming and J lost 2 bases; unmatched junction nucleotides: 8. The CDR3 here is CASSLRPSGGSQETQYF. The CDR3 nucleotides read TGTGCCAGCAGCTTAAGGCCTAGCGGGGGCTCACAAGAGACCCAGTACTTC. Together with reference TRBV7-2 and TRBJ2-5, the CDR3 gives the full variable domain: GAGVSQSPSNKVTEKGKDVELRCDPISGHTALYWYRQSLGQGLEFLIYFQGNSAPDKSGLPSDRFSAERTGGSVSTLTIQRTQQEDSAVYLCASSLRPSGGSQETQYFGPGTRLLVL.

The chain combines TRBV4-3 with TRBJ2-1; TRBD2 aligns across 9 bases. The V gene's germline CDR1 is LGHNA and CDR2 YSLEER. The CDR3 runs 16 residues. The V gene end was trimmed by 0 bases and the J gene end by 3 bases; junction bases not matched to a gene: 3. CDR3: CASSQEPSGVYNEQFF. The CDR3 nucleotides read TGCGCCAGCAGCCAAGAGCCTAGCGGGGTCTACAATGAGCAGTTCTTC.

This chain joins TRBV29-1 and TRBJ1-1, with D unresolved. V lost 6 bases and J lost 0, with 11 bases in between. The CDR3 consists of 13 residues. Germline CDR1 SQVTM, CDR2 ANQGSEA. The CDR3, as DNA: TGCAGCGTGGGGTTCGGGATGAACACTGAAGCTTTCTTT. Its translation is CSVGFGMNTEAFF.

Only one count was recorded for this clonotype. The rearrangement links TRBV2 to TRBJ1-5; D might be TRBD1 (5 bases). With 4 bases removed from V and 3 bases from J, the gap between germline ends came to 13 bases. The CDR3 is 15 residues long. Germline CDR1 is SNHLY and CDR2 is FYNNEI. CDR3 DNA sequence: TGTGCCAGCAGTGGGGGCCGCCTAAACAATCAGCCCCAGCATTTT. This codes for CASSGGRLNNQPQHF.

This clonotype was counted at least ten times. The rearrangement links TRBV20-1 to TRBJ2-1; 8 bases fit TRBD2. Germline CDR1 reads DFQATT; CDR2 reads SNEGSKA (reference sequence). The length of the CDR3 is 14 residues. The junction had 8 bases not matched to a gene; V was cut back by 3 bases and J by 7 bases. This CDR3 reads CSASGGGIGNEQFF. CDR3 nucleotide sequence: TGCAGTGCTAGTGGCGGGGGGATTGGGAATGAGCAGTTCTTC.

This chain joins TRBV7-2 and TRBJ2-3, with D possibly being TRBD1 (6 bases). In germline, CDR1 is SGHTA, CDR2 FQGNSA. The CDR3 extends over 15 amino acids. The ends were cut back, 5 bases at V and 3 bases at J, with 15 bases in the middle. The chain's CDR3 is CASSLTGTQTDTQYF. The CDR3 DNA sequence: TGTGCCAGCAGCCTAACCGGGACACAGACAGATACGCAGTATTTT.

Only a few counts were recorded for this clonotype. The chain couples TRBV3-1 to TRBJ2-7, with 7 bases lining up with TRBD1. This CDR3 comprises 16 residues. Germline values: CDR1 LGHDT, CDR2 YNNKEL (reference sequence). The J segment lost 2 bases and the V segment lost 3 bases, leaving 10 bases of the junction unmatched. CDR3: CASSQIPGTVAYEQYF. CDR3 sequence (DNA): TGTGCCAGCAGCCAGATACCAGGGACAGTCGCCTACGAGCAGTACTTC.

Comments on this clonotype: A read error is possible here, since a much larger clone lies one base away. The CDR3 sequence: CGVRTETYEQYF. CDR3 DNA sequence: TGCGGCGTTAGGACGGAAACCTACGAGCAGTACTTC. The chain uses TRBV29-1 and TRBJ2-4; the D is unclear. With the DNA end fitting TRBJ2-7 better, the J assignment may be wrong. In germline, CDR1 is SQVTM, CDR2 ANQGSEA. This CDR3 region has 12 residues.

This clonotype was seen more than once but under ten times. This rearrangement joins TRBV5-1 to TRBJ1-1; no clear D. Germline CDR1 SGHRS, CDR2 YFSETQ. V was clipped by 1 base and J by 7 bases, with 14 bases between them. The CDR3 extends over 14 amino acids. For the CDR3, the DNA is TGCGCCAGCAGCTTGAGGCAGGACCGTAATGAAGCTTTCTTT. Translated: CASSLRQDRNEAFF.

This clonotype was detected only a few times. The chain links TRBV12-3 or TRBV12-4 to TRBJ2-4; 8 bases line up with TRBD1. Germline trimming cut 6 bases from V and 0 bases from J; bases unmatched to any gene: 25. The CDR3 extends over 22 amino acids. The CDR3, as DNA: TGTGCCAGCAGCCCTTTGGTTTTGGGGACAGGAGTTGGGGGGTTAGCCAAAAACATTCAGTACTTC. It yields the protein CASSPLVLGTGVGGLAKNIQYF.

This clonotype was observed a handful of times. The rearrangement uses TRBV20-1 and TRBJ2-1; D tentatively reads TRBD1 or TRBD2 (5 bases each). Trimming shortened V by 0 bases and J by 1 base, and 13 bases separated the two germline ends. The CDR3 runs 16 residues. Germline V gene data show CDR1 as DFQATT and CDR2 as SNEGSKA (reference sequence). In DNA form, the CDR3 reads TGCAGTGCTAGAGATCGGGACGGGTCTTCCTACAATGAGCAGTTCTTC. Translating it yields CSARDRDGSSYNEQFF.

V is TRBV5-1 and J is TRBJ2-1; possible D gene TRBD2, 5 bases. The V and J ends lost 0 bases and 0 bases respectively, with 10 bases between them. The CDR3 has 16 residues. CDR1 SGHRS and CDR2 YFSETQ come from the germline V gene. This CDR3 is CASSLAGFSSYNEQFF. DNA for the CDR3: TGCGCCAGCAGCTTGGCGGGGTTTAGCTCCTACAATGAGCAGTTCTTC.

In nucleotides, the CDR3 is TGTGCCAGCAGGGGGACTAGCGGGGAGTCCTACAATGAGCAGTTCTTC. This codes for CASRGTSGESYNEQFF. V usage is TRBV2 and J usage is TRBJ2-1; 13 bases agree with TRBD2. The CDR3 totals 16 residues. The trim removed 6 bases at V and 1 base at J, leaving 3 bases unmatched. Germline V gene data show CDR1 as SNHLY and CDR2 as FYNNEI.

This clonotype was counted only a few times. CDR3 in amino acids: CASSPSGTSYNEQFF. The CDR3 region has the DNA TGTGCCAGCAGCCCCTCTGGGACCTCTTACAATGAGCAGTTCTTC. The rearrangement joins TRBV7-9 to TRBJ2-1; D is perhaps TRBD1 or TRBD2 (5 bases each). The V end was cut by 5 bases, the J end by 4 bases, with 15 bases between. This CDR3 has 15 amino acids. The germline CDR1 and CDR2 sequences are SEHNR and FQNEAQ (reference sequence). The full variable domain, its missing parts supplied by reference TRBV7-9 and TRBJ2-1, is DTGVSQNPRHKITKRGQNVTFRCDPISEHNRLYWYRQTLGQGPEFLTYFQNEAQLEKSRLLSDRFSAERPKGSFSTLEIQRTEQGDSAMYLCASSPSGTSYNEQFFGPGTRLTVL.

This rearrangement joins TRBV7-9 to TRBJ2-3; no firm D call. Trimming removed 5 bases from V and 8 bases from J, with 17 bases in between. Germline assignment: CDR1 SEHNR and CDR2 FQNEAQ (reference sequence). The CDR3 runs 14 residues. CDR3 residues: CASSAETAKTTQYF. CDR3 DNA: TGTGCCAGCAGCGCCGAAACCGCGAAGACTACGCAGTATTTT.

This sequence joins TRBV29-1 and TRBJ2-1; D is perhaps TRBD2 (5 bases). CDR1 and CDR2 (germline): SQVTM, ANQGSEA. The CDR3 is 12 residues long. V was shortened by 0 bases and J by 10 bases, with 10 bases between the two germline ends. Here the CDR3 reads CSVEDGETEQFF. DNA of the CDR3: TGCAGCGTTGAAGATGGGGAGACCGAGCAGTTCTTC.

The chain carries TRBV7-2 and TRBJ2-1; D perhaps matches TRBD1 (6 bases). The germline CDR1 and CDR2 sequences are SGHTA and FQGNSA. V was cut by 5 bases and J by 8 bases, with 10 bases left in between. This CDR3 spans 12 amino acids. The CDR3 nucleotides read TGTGCCAGCAGCCGCGAGGGGGATGAGCAGTTCTTC. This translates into CASSREGDEQFF.

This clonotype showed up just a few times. CDR3 bases: TGCGCCAGCAGCTTGTATGGGGACACCAAAAACATTCAGTACTTC. Amino acid sequence: CASSLYGDTKNIQYF. The chain couples TRBV5-1 to TRBJ2-4, with D possibly TRBD1 on 6 matching bases. CDR1 SGHRS and CDR2 YFSETQ come from the germline V gene. This CDR3 contains 15 residues. With 1 base removed from V and 2 bases from J, the gap between germline ends came to 10 bases.

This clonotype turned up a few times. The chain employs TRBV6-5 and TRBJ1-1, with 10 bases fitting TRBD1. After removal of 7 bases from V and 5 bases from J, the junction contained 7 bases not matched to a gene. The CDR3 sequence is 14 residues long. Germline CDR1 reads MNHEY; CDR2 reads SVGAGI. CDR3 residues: CASTGTGELTEAFF. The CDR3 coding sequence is TGTGCCAGCACAGGGACAGGGGAACTGACTGAAGCTTTCTTT.

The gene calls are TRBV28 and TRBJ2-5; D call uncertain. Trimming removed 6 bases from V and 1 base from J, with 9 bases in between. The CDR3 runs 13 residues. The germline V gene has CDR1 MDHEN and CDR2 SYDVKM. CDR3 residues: CASRTEVQETQYF. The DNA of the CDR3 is TGTGCCAGCAGAACGGAAGTCCAAGAGACCCAGTACTTC.

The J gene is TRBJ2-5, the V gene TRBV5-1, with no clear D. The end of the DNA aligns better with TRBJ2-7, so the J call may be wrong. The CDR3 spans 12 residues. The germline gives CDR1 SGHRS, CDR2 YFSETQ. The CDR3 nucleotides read TGCGCCAGCAGCACGACGGACTACGAGCAGTACTTC. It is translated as CASSTTDYEQYF.

The DNA for the CDR3 is TGCGCCAGCAGCTTGGGGGACACTCGGGAAGAGACCCAGTACTTC. This encodes CASSLGDTREETQYF. The chain couples TRBV5-1 to TRBJ2-4; TRBD1 might be the D (6 bases). The J call may be incorrect, as the DNA end agrees better with TRBJ2-5. The germline V gene has CDR1 SGHRS and CDR2 YFSETQ. This CDR3 has 15 amino acids.

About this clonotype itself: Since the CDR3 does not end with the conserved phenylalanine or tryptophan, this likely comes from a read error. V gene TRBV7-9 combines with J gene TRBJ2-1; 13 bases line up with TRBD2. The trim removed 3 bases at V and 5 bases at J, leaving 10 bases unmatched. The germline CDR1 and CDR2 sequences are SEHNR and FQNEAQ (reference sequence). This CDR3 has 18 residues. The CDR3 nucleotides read TGTGCCAGCAGCTTGACTAGCGGGGGGCGACTCCTACACAATGAGCAGTTCATC. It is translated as CASSLTSGGRLLHNEQFI.

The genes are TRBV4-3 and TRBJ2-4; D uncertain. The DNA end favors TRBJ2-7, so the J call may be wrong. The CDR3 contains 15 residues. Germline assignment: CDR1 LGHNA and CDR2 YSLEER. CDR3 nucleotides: TGCGCCAGCAGCCGAGTTCAGGATTTAGGGTACGAGCAGTACTTC. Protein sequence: CASSRVQDLGYEQYF.

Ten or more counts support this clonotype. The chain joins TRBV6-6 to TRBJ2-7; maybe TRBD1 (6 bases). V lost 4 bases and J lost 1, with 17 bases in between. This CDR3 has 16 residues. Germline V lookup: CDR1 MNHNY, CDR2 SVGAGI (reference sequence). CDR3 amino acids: CASSSLGQRVSYEQYF. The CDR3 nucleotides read TGTGCCAGCAGTTCCCTAGGACAGAGAGTATCCTACGAGCAGTACTTC.

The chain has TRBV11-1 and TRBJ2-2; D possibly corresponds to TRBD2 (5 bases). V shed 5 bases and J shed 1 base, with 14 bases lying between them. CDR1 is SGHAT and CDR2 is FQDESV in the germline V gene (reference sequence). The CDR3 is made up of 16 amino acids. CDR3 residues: CASSLQSGKNTGELFF. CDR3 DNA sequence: TGTGCCAGCAGCCTCCAGTCCGGGAAGAACACCGGGGAGCTGTTTTTT.

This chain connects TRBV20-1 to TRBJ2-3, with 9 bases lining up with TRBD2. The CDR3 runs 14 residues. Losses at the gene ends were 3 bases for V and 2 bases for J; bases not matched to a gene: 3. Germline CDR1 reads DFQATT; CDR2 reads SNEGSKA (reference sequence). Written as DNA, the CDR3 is TGCAGTGCTAGCCTAGCGGGGAACACAGATACGCAGTATTTT. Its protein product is CSASLAGNTDTQYF.

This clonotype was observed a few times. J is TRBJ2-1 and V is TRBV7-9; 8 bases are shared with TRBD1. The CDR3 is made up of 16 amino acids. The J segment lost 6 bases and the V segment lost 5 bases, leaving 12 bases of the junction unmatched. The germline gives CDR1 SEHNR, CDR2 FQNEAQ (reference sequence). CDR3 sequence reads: CASSLDPLQGGNEQFF. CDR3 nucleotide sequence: TGTGCCAGCAGCCTAGACCCCTTACAGGGGGGCAATGAGCAGTTCTTC.

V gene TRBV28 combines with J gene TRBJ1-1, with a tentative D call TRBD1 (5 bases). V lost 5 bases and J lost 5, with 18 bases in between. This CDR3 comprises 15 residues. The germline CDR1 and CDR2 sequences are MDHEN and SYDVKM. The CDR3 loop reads CASSRPGRGRTEAFF. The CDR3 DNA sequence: TGTGCCAGCAGTAGACCGGGACGCGGGCGGACTGAAGCTTTCTTT.

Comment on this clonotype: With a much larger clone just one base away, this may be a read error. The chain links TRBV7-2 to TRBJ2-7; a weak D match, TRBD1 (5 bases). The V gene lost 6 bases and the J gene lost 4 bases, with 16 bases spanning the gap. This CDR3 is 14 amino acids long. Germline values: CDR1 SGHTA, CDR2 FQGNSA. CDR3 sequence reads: CASRGQVPSYEQYF. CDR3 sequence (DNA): TGTGCCAGCAGGGGGCAGGTGCCCTCATACGAGCAGTACTTC.